One and the same sample provided the 30 T cell receptor beta chains below, sequenced in a study of T cells after yellow fever vaccination. TCRdb re-called the 5' RACE reads with MiXCR, one entry per CDR3 protein. The sample holds some 150,000 distinct CDR3 sequences, 9.3% seen once. The sample in question was CD8+ T cells sorted from PBMCs, obtained 45 days after the yellow fever booster vaccination. Source of these receptors: a man between 18 and 29 years old who received the YFV17D yellow fever vaccine.

This clonotype occurred a few times. This chain connects TRBV4-3 to TRBJ1-1; D is ambiguous. Germline CDR1 and CDR2: LGHNA and YSLEER. V was clipped by 0 bases and J by 2 bases, with 13 bases between them. This CDR3 has 16 residues. The CDR3 region is CASSQDRAEINTEAFF. CDR3 in DNA: TGCGCCAGCAGCCAAGATCGGGCAGAGATTAACACTGAAGCTTTCTTT.

There are many counts of this clonotype. The chain combines TRBV5-1 with TRBJ2-1; 7 nucleotides agree with TRBD1. The V and J ends lost 0 bases and 6 bases, in that order; junction bases with no gene match: 6. Germline V gene sequence: CDR1 SGHRS, CDR2 YFSETQ. The CDR3 has 15 amino acids. CDR3 bases: TGCGCCAGCAGCTTGGTTGAACAGGGGCTCAATGAGCAGTTCTTC. Translating gives CASSLVEQGLNEQFF.

This clonotype was counted a few times. This chain joins TRBV12-3 or TRBV12-4 and TRBJ2-1, with D possibly being TRBD1 or TRBD2 (5 bases each). Trimming removed 7 bases from V and 7 bases from J, with 20 bases in between. The CDR3 length is 15 residues. The CDR3 nucleotides read TGTGCCAGCAATGTCGAGGGCAGGGTAACGAATGAGCAGTTCTTC. Residues: CASNVEGRVTNEQFF.

CDR3 amino acids: CASSRAGAGNTIYF. DNA for the CDR3: TGTGCCAGCAGTAGAGCGGGGGCTGGAAACACCATATATTTT. The J gene is TRBJ1-3, the V gene TRBV6-5; the D gene is possibly TRBD1 (5 bases). The CDR3 contains 14 residues. The V gene's germline CDR1 is MNHEY and CDR2 SVGAGI. V was trimmed by 5 bases and J by 2 bases, leaving 10 bases between them.

This clonotype was picked up many times. The chain joins TRBV5-1 to TRBJ2-1, with D possibly matching TRBD1 (5 bases). V was trimmed by 0 bases and J by 10 bases, leaving 8 bases between them. Germline loops: CDR1 SGHRS, CDR2 YFSETQ. This CDR3 comprises 12 residues. The CDR3 loop reads CASSLGGREQFF. Written as DNA, the CDR3 is TGCGCCAGCAGCTTGGGGGGCCGGGAGCAGTTCTTC. The whole variable domain, remainder taken from reference TRBV5-1 and TRBJ2-1, is KAGVTQTPRYLIKTRGQQVTLSCSPISGHRSVSWYQQTPGQGLQFLFEYFSETQRNKGNFPGRFSGRQFSNSRSEMNVSTLELGDSALYLCASSLGGREQFFGPGTRLTVL.

This clonotype was seen many times. This chain links TRBV19 with TRBJ1-2; D unclear. Between the trimmed V and J ends, which lost 3 bases and 6 bases, there was a span of 11 bases. Germline CDR1 reads LNHDA; CDR2 reads SQIVND (reference sequence). The CDR3 runs 13 residues. Written as DNA, the CDR3 is TGTGCCAGTAGTATCCTGGCATCAGATGGCTACACCTTC. It translates to CASSILASDGYTF.

This clonotype was detected many times. The chain joins TRBV5-4 to TRBJ2-5; D remains unclear. The CDR3 covers 13 residues. Germline CDR1 is SGHNT and CDR2 is YYREEE (reference sequence). V lost 0 bases and J 2 bases, leaving 5 bases between the germline ends. The CDR3: CASSLVEQETQYF. The CDR3 DNA reads as TGTGCCAGCAGCTTGGTGGAACAAGAGACCCAGTACTTC.

The chain couples TRBV19 to TRBJ2-7; D call uncertain. V shed 1 base and J shed 2 bases, with 12 bases lying between them. The germline CDR1 and CDR2 sequences are LNHDA and SQIVND (reference sequence). This CDR3 comprises 15 residues. CDR3 bases: TGTGCCAGTAGTATAGCCCCCGGACCTCCCTACGAGCAGTACTTC. Protein sequence: CASSIAPGPPYEQYF.

This clonotype was seen a handful of times. The rearrangement uses TRBV6-5 and TRBJ2-7, with TRBD2 identical over 8 bases. The CDR3 contains 15 residues. Germline assignment: CDR1 MNHEY and CDR2 SVGAGI. V was clipped by 6 bases and J by 3 bases; unmatched bases: 10. For the CDR3, the DNA is TGTGCCAGCAGCCCAACCGGGGGACTAGGCTACGAGCAGTACTTC. This translates into CASSPTGGLGYEQYF.

The V gene is TRBV7-9, the J gene TRBJ2-5; D not resolved. Trimming left V 8 bases short and J 5 bases short, with 18 bases between. Germline CDR1 is SEHNR and CDR2 is FQNEAQ (reference sequence). The CDR3 covers 14 residues. The CDR3 spells CASFAGPLGETQYF. The CDR3 region has the DNA TGTGCCAGCTTCGCCGGGCCTCTGGGGGAGACCCAGTACTTC.

The gene calls are TRBV5-4 and TRBJ2-5, with TRBD2 matching over 7 bases. J was trimmed by 5 bases and V by 3 bases; bases with no gene match: 13. In germline, CDR1 is SGHNT, CDR2 YYREEE (reference sequence). The CDR3 has 16 residues. Here the CDR3 DNA reads TGTGCCAGCAGCTCCCGGGAGCGGGGTCCGTGGGAGACCCAGTACTTC. It encodes CASSSRERGPWETQYF. Based on the CDR3 plus reference TRBV5-4 and TRBJ2-5, the full variable domain is ETGVTQSPTHLIKTRGQQVTLRCSSQSGHNTVSWYQQALGQGPQFIFQYYREEENGRGNFPPRFSGLQFPNYSSELNVNALELDDSALYLCASSSRERGPWETQYFGPGTRLLVL.

This rearrangement joins TRBV3-1 to TRBJ2-7, with unresolved D. The V and J ends lost 1 base and 4 bases respectively, with 8 bases between them. Germline assignment: CDR1 LGHDT and CDR2 YNNKEL (reference sequence). This CDR3 comprises 13 residues. In DNA, the CDR3 is TGTGCCAGCAGCCAAGGGGTGGGGTACGAGCAGTACTTC. Its protein product is CASSQGVGYEQYF.

This clonotype was seen a few times. The CDR3 nucleotides are TGCGCCAGCAGCTGGCAGGACACAGATACGCAGTATTTT. Translating it yields CASSWQDTDTQYF. This chain links TRBV5-1 with TRBJ2-3; no definite D call. With 3 bases removed from V and 2 bases from J, the gap between germline ends came to 7 bases. Germline V gives CDR1 SGHRS, CDR2 YFSETQ. The CDR3 extends over 13 amino acids. Supplemented by reference TRBV5-1 and TRBJ2-3, the full variable domain reads KAGVTQTPRYLIKTRGQQVTLSCSPISGHRSVSWYQQTPGQGLQFLFEYFSETQRNKGNFPGRFSGRQFSNSRSEMNVSTLELGDSALYLCASSWQDTDTQYFGPGTRLTVL.

The gene calls are TRBV12-3 or TRBV12-4 and TRBJ2-2; the D gene is possibly TRBD1 (6 bases). The CDR3 has 17 residues. V was cut by 6 bases and J by 6 bases, with 23 bases left in between. The CDR3 DNA sequence: TGTGCCAGCAGCACCCGCCGGGACACCCAGCTACCCGGGGAGCTGTTTTTT. Translating gives CASSTRRDTQLPGELFF.

In this sample, this clonotype turned up a few times. The gene calls are TRBV13 and TRBJ2-7; 7 nucleotides line up with TRBD2. This CDR3 comprises 14 residues. V lost 6 bases to trimming and J lost 5 bases; unmatched junction nucleotides: 10. Germline loops: CDR1 PRHDT, CDR2 FYEKMQ (reference sequence). The CDR3 DNA sequence: TGTGCCAGCAGTTATGGGGGAGCGGGAAACGAGCAGTACTTC. Amino acids: CASSYGGAGNEQYF.

In this sample, this clonotype turned up a few times. The J gene is TRBJ2-1, the V gene TRBV12-3 or TRBV12-4; 7 bases align to TRBD1. The CDR3 consists of 12 residues. Trimming cost V 5 bases and J 9 bases; bases outside gene matches: 4. CDR3 loop: CASSLTGREQFF. CDR3 bases: TGTGCCAGCAGTCTGACAGGGCGTGAGCAGTTCTTC.

The chain carries TRBV29-1 and TRBJ2-3; the match to TRBD2 covers 11 bases. The CDR3 is made up of 14 amino acids. V lost 4 bases and J lost 6; bases outside the gene matches: 6. The germline V gene encodes CDR1 SQVTM and CDR2 ANQGSEA. CDR3 in amino acids: CSVATSGGIDTQYF. DNA for the CDR3: TGCAGCGTTGCAACTAGCGGGGGAATTGATACGCAGTATTTT.

The chain couples TRBV4-3 to TRBJ2-7, with D possibly matching TRBD2 (6 bases). V lost 3 bases to trimming and J lost 7 bases, with 22 bases between them. Germline V CDR1 and CDR2: LGHNA, YSLEER. This CDR3 region has 16 residues. The CDR3 spells CASSQGRDWEGREQYF. In nucleotides, the CDR3 is TGCGCCAGCAGCCAGGGTCGGGACTGGGAAGGTAGGGAGCAGTACTTC.

This clonotype showed up just a few times. V and J are TRBV12-3 or TRBV12-4 and TRBJ2-3; TRBD2 matches 9 bases. V lost 6 bases to trimming and J lost 4 bases; unmatched junction nucleotides: 8. The CDR3 length is 15 residues. The CDR3 bases are TGTGCCAGCAGGTCCGAGACTAGCGGTGCAGATACGCAGTATTTT. Protein sequence: CASRSETSGADTQYF.

This clonotype was seen repeatedly, ten times or more. The chain combines TRBV25-1 with TRBJ2-7, with D uncertain. V was cut by 5 bases and J by 5 bases, with 13 bases left in between. CDR1 is MGHDK and CDR2 is SYGVNS in the germline V gene. The CDR3 extends over 13 amino acids. CDR3 protein: CASSWAAENEQYF. The CDR3, as DNA: TGTGCCAGCAGTTGGGCTGCTGAAAACGAGCAGTACTTC.

This clonotype has only a few counts. This chain uses TRBV7-9 with TRBJ2-7; no reliable D call. Germline CDR1 is SEHNR and CDR2 is FQNEAQ (reference sequence). The V end was cut by 4 bases, the J end by 2 bases, with 27 bases between. The CDR3 runs 19 residues. The CDR3 loop reads CASSSVRSQDESKAYEQYF. The CDR3 bases are TGTGCCAGCAGCTCCGTTCGGTCGCAGGACGAATCGAAGGCCTACGAGCAGTACTTC.

The table lists this clonotype with a few counts. V usage is TRBV7-9 and J usage is TRBJ1-2; TRBD1 agrees at 8 bases. The CDR3 is 15 amino acids. CDR1 and CDR2 (germline): SEHNR, FQNEAQ (reference sequence). The V and J ends lost 2 bases and 8 bases, in that order; junction bases with no gene match: 10. CDR3 region: CASSLPRGQGSGYTF. The CDR3 nucleotides are TGTGCCAGCAGCTTACCACGAGGACAGGGTAGCGGCTACACCTTC.

This chain connects TRBV14 to TRBJ2-5, with D unresolved. This CDR3 region has 14 residues. V was pared by 1 base and J by 1 base, with 7 bases between. Per germline, CDR1 SGHDN and CDR2 FVKESK. CDR3: CASSQVQTQETQYF. The CDR3 region has the DNA TGTGCCAGCAGCCAAGTTCAGACCCAAGAGACCCAGTACTTC.

This clonotype is a singleton in its sample. J is TRBJ2-7 and V is TRBV20-1; 8 bases agree with TRBD1. V trimming: 2 bases; J trimming: 3 bases; junction bases outside the gene matches: 3. CDR1 DFQATT and CDR2 SNEGSKA come from the germline V gene (reference sequence). This CDR3 is 13 amino acids long. In DNA form, the CDR3 reads TGCAGTGCTAGACATACAGGGGGCTACGAGCAGTACTTC. Amino acid sequence: CSARHTGGYEQYF.

This clonotype was found many times. The chain couples TRBV2 to TRBJ2-7; D remains ambiguous. The germline V gene encodes CDR1 SNHLY and CDR2 FYNNEI. The V and J ends lost 7 bases and 3 bases respectively, with 13 bases between them. The CDR3 totals 13 residues. CDR3 bases: TGTGCCAGCACCAGATCGGACGGCTACGAGCAGTACTTC. It translates to CASTRSDGYEQYF. Looking up the rest from reference TRBV2 and TRBJ2-7 gives the full variable domain: EPEVTQTPSHQVTQMGQEVILRCVPISNHLYFYWYRQILGQKVEFLVSFYNNEISEKSEIFDDQFSVERPDGSNFTLKIRSTKLEDSAMYFCASTRSDGYEQYFGPGTRLTVT.

In its sample, this clonotype was seen a few times. CDR3 nucleotides: TGTGCCAGTACCGACATGAACACTGAAGCTTTCTTT. It specifies CASTDMNTEAFF. The genes are TRBV4-2 and TRBJ1-1; D remains unclear. CDR1 and CDR2 (germline): LGHNA, YNFKEQ. Trimming shortened V by 9 bases and J by 0 bases, and 8 bases separated the two germline ends. The CDR3 sequence is 12 residues long.

This clonotype showed up just a few times. This rearrangement joins TRBV27 to TRBJ2-1, with a tentative D call TRBD1 (7 bases). Trimming left V 8 bases short and J 4 bases short, with 12 bases between. The CDR3 runs to 13 residues. Germline loops: CDR1 MNHEY, CDR2 SMNVEV (reference sequence). Here the CDR3 DNA reads TGTGCCAGCGGGGGGACAGCTTACAATGAGCAGTTCTTC. It specifies CASGGTAYNEQFF.

The CDR3 nucleotides are TGTGCCAGCAGTTTGGTTGAGTCTAGTCAGCCCCAGCATTTT. Its translation is CASSLVESSQPQHF. The chain uses TRBV28 and TRBJ1-5; D is unclear. This CDR3 contains 14 residues. Trimming stripped 3 bases from V and 6 bases from J, with 12 bases between. The V gene's germline CDR1 is MDHEN and CDR2 SYDVKM.

For the CDR3, the DNA is TGTGCCAGCAGTTGGGGGCCCTCGACCGGGACTAGCAGGGAGACCCAGTACTTC. It specifies CASSWGPSTGTSRETQYF. The rearrangement links TRBV12-3 or TRBV12-4 to TRBJ2-5; 9 nucleotides line up with TRBD2. Unmatched junction bases numbered 17, after V lost 4 bases and J lost 5 bases. CDR3 length: 18 amino acids.

This clonotype was found many times. This sequence joins TRBV7-3 and TRBJ2-2; 8 bases are a match to TRBD1. The CDR3 contains 16 residues. Unmatched junction bases numbered 3, after V lost 1 base and J lost 2 bases. CDR1 and CDR2 from the germline V gene are SGHTA and FQGTGA. CDR3 sequence: CASSLMPGGNTGELFF. CDR3 DNA: TGTGCCAGCAGCTTAATGCCAGGGGGCAACACCGGGGAGCTGTTTTTT.